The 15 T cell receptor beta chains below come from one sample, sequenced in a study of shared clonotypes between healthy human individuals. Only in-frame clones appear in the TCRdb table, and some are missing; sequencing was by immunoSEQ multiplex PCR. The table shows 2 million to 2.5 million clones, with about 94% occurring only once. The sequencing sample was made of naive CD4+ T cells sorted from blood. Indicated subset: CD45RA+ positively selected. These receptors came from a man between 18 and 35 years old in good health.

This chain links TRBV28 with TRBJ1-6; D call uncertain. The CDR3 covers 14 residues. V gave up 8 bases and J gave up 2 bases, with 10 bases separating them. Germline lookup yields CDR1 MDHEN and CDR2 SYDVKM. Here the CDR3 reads CASASGPYNSPLHF. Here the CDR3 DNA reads TGTGCCAGCGCATCCGGACCCTATAATTCACCCCTCCACTTT.

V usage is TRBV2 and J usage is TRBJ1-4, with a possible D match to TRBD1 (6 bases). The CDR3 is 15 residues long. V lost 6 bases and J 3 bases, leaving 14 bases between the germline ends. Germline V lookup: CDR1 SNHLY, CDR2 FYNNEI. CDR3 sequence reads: CASSSRDNANEKLFF. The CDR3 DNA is TGTGCCAGCAGCTCCCGGGACAATGCTAATGAAAAACTGTTTTTT.

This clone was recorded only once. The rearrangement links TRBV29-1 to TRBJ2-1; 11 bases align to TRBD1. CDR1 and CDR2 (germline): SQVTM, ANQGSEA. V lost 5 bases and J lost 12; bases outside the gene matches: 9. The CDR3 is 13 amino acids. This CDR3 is CSVRRTGGAGQFF. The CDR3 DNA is TGCAGCGTTAGACGGACAGGGGGCGCGGGGCAGTTCTTC.

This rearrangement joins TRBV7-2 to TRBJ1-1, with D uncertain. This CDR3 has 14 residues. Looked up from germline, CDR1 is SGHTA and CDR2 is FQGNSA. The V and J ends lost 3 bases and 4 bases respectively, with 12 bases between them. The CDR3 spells CASSLIYSGTEAFF. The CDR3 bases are TGTGCCAGCAGCTTGATCTACTCCGGCACTGAAGCTTTCTTT. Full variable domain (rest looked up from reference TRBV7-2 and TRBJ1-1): GAGVSQSPSNKVTEKGKDVELRCDPISGHTALYWYRQSLGQGLEFLIYFQGNSAPDKSGLPSDRFSAERTGGSVSTLTIQRTQQEDSAVYLCASSLIYSGTEAFFGQGTRLTVV.

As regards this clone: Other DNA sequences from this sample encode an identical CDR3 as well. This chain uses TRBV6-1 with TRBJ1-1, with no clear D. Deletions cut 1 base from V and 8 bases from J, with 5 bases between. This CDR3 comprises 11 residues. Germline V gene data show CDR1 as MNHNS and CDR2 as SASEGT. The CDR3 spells CASSEEGEAFF. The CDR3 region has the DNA TGTGCCAGCAGTGAAGAAGGGGAAGCTTTCTTT.

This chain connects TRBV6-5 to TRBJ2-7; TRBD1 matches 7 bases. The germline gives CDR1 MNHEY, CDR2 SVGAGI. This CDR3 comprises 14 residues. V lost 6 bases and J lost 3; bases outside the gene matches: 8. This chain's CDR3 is CASRPTGTDYEQYF. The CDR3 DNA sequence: TGTGCCAGCAGGCCCACCGGGACAGACTACGAGCAGTACTTC.

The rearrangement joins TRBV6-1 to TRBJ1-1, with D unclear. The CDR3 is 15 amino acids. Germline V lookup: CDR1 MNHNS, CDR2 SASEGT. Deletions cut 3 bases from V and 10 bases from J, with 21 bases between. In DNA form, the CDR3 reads TGTGCCAGCAGTGACCCCAAAGGTCCCCTAATACGAGCTTTCTTT. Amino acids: CASSDPKGPLIRAFF.

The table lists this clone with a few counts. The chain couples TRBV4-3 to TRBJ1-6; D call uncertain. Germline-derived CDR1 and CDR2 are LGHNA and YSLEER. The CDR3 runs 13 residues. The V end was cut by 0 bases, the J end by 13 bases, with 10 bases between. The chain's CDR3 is CASSQEITTPLHF. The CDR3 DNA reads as TGCGCCAGCAGCCAAGAAATCACGACTCCCCTCCACTTT.

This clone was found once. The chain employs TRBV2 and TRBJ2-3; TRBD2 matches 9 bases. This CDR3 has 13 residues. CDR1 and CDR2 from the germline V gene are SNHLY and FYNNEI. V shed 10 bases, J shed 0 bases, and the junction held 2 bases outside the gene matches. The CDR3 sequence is CATGLASTDTQYF. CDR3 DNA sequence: TGTGCCACGGGACTAGCTAGCACAGATACGCAGTATTTT.

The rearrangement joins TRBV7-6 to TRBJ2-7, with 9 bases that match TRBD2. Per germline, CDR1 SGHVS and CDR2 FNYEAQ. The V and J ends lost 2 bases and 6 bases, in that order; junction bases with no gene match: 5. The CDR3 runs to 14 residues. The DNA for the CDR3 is TGTGCCAGCAGCTTATCGGGGACTAGCTCCGAGCAGTACTTC. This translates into CASSLSGTSSEQYF.

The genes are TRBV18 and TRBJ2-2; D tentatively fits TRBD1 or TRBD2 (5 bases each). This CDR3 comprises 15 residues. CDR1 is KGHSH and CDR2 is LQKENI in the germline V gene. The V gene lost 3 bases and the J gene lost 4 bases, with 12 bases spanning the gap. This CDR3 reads CASSPPGPSTGELFF. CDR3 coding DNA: TGTGCCAGCTCACCTCCGGGACCGTCCACCGGGGAGCTGTTTTTT.

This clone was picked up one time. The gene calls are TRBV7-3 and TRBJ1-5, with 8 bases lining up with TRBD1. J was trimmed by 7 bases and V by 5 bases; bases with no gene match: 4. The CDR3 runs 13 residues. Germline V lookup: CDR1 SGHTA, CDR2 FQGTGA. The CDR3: CASSLGQGQPQHF. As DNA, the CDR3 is TGTGCCAGCAGCCTAGGACAGGGACAGCCCCAGCATTTT.

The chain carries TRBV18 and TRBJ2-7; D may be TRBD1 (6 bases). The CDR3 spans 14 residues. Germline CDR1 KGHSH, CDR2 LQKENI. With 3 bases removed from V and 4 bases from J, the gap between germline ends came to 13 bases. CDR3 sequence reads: CASSPTGTRYEQYF. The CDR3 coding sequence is TGTGCCAGCTCACCGACCGGGACACGATACGAGCAGTACTTC.

The chain's CDR3 is CASSLVPPGLPLYEQYF. The CDR3 DNA is TGTGCCAGCAGCTTAGTGCCCCCGGGACTACCCCTATACGAGCAGTACTTC. This sequence joins TRBV11-2 and TRBJ2-7; 7 positions match TRBD2. J gave up 4 bases and V 1 base, and 13 bases lay outside the gene matches. The CDR3 is 17 amino acids. The germline gives CDR1 SGHAT, CDR2 FQNNGV.

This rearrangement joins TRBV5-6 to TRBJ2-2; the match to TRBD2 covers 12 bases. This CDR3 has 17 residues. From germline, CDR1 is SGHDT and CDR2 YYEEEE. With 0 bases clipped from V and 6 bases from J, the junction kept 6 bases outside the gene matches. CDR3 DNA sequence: TGTGCCAGCAGCTTGGCCCTAGGACTAGCGGGGCCCGGGGAGCTGTTTTTT. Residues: CASSLALGLAGPGELFF.